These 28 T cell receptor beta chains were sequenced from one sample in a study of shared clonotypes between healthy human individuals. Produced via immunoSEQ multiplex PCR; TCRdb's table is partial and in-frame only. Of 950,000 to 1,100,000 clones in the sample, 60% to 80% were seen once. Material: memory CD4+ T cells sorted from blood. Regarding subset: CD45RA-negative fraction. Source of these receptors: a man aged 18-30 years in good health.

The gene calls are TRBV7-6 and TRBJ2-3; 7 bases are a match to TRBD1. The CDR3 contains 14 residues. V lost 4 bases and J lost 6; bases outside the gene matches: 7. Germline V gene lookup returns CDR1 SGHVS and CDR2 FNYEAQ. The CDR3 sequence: CASSSPGQADTQYF. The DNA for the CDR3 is TGTGCCAGCAGCTCCCCAGGACAGGCCGATACGCAGTATTTT.

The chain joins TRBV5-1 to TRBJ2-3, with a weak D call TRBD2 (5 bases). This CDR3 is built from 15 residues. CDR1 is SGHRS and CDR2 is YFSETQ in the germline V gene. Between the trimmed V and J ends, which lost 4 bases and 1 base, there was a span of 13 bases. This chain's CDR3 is CASSLALGGTDTQYF. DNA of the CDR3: TGCGCCAGCAGCCTAGCACTAGGCGGCACAGATACGCAGTATTTT.

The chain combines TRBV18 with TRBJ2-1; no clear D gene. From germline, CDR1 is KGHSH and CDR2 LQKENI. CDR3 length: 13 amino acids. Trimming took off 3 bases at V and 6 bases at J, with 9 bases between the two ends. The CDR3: CASSPSRANEQFF. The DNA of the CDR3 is TGTGCCAGCTCACCGTCAAGGGCCAATGAGCAGTTCTTC.

CDR3 loop: CASRETGDNGNQPQHF. The CDR3 DNA reads as TGCGCCAGCAGGGAAACAGGGGATAATGGCAATCAGCCCCAGCATTTT. V and J are TRBV5-1 and TRBJ1-5, with TRBD1 matching 7 bases. After removal of 5 bases from V and 2 bases from J, the junction contained 10 bases not matched to a gene. The CDR3 totals 16 residues. CDR1 and CDR2 (germline): SGHRS, YFSETQ.

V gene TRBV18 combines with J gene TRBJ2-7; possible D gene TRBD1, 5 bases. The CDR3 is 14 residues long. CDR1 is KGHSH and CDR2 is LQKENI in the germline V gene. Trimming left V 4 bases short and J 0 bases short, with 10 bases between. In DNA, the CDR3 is TGTGCCAGCTCACAATCGGACACCTCCTACGAGCAGTACTTC. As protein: CASSQSDTSYEQYF.

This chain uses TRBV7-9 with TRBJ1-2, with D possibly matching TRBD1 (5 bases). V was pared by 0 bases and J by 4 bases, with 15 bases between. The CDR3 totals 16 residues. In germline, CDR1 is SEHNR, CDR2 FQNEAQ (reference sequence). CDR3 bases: TGTGCCAGCAGCTTAGCTGGGACCAAACCTTTCTATGGCTACACCTTC. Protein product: CASSLAGTKPFYGYTF. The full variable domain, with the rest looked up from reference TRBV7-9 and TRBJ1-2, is DTGVSQNPRHKITKRGQNVTFRCDPISEHNRLYWYRQTLGQGPEFLTYFQNEAQLEKSRLLSDRFSAERPKGSFSTLEIQRTEQGDSAMYLCASSLAGTKPFYGYTFGSGTRLTVV.

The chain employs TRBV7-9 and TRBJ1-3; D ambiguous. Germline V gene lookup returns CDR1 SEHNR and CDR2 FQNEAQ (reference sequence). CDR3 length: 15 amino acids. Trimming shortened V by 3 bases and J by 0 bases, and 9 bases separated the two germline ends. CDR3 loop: CASSFMDFSGNTIYF. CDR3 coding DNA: TGTGCCAGCAGCTTTATGGACTTCTCTGGAAACACCATATATTTT.

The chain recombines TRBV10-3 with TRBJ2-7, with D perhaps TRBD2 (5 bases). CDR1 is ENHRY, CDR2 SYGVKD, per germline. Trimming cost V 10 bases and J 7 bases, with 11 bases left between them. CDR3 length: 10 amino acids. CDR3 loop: CATREVEQYF. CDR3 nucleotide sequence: TGTGCCACCCGGGAAGTGGAGCAGTACTTC.

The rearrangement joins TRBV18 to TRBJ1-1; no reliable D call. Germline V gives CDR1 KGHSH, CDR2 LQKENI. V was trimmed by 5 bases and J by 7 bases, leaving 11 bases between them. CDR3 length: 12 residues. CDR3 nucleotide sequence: TGTGCCAGCTCAGCCCGAGGAAATGAAGCTTTCTTT. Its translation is CASSARGNEAFF.

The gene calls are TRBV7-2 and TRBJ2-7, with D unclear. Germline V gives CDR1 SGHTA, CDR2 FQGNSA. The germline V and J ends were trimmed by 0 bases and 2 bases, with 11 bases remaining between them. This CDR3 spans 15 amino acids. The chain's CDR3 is CASSLARGPAYEQYF. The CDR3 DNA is TGTGCCAGCAGCTTAGCCCGAGGACCGGCCTACGAGCAGTACTTC.

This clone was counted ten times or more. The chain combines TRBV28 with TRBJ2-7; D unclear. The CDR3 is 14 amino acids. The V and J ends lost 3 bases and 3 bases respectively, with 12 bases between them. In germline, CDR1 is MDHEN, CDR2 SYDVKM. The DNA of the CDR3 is TGTGCCAGCAGTTTTAGTGACACACACTACGAGCAGTACTTC. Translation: CASSFSDTHYEQYF.

CDR3: CASMEASGYNEQFF. The CDR3 DNA sequence: TGCGCCAGCATGGAGGCTAGCGGATACAATGAGCAGTTCTTC. The chain recombines TRBV5-1 with TRBJ2-1; 7 bases are shared with TRBD2. Germline CDR1 and CDR2: SGHRS and YFSETQ. This CDR3 contains 14 residues. Trimming removed 6 bases from V and 4 bases from J; junction bases left unmatched: 7. Combining the CDR3 with reference TRBV5-1 and TRBJ2-1 gives the whole variable domain KAGVTQTPRYLIKTRGQQVTLSCSPISGHRSVSWYQQTPGQGLQFLFEYFSETQRNKGNFPGRFSGRQFSNSRSEMNVSTLELGDSALYLCASMEASGYNEQFFGPGTRLTVL.

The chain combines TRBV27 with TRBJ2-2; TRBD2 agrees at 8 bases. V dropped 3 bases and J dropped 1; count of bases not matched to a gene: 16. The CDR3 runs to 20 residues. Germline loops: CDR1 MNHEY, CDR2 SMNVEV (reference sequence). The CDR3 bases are TGTGCCAGCAGTTTCCTTCCGGGTAGCGGGATTGCCAGGAACACCGGGGAGCTGTTTTTT. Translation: CASSFLPGSGIARNTGELFF.

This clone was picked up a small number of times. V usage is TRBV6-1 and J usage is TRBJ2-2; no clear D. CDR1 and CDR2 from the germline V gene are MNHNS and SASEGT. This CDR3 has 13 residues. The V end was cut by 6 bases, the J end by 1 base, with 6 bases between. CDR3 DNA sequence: TGTGCCAGCAGGAGAGGGAACACCGGGGAGCTGTTTTTT. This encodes CASRRGNTGELFF.

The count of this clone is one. The chain's CDR3 is CAKGELGHRKANQPQHF. As DNA, the CDR3 is TGCGCCAAAGGGGAATTAGGGCACAGGAAGGCAAATCAGCCCCAGCATTTT. The chain recombines TRBV10-1 with TRBJ1-5; the D gene is possibly TRBD1 (5 bases). Per germline, CDR1 WNHNN and CDR2 SYGVQD (reference sequence). Deletions cut 10 bases from V and 4 bases from J, with 26 bases between. This CDR3 contains 17 residues.

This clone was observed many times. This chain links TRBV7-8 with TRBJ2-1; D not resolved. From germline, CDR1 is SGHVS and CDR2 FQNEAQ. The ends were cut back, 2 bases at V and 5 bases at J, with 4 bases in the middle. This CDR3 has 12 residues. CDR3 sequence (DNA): TGTGCCAGCAGCTTATTTGACAATGAGCAGTTCTTC. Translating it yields CASSLFDNEQFF.

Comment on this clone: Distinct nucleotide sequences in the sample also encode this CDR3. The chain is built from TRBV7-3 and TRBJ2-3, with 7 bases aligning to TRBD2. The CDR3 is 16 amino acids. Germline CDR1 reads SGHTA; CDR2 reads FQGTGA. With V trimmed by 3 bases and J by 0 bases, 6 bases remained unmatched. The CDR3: CASSFSSGGSTDTQYF. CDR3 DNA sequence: TGTGCCAGCAGCTTTTCTAGCGGTGGTAGCACAGATACGCAGTATTTT.

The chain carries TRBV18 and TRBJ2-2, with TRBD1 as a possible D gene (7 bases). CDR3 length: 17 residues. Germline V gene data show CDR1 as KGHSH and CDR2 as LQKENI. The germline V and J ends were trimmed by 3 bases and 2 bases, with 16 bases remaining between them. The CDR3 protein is CASSPLGGGDNTGELFF. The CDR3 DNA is TGTGCCAGCTCACCGCTCGGAGGGGGCGACAACACCGGGGAGCTGTTTTTT.

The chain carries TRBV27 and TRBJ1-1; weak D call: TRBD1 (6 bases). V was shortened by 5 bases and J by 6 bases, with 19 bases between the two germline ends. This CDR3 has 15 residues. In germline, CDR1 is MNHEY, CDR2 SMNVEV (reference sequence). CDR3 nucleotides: TGTGCCAGCAGTCCGAGACAGGCCAGAACCTCTGAAGCTTTCTTT. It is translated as CASSPRQARTSEAFF.

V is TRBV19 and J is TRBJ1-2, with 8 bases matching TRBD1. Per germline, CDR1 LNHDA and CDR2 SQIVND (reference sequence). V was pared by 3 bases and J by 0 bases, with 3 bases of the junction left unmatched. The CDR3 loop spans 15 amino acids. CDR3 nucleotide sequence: TGTGCCAGTAGTATCACGGACAGGGCTAACTATGGCTACACCTTC. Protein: CASSITDRANYGYTF.

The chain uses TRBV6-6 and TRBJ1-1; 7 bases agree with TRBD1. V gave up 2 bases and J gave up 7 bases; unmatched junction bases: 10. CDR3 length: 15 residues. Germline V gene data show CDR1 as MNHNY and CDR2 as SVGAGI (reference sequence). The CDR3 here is CASSYVHTGAVEAFF. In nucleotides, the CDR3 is TGTGCCAGCAGTTACGTCCACACAGGGGCGGTTGAAGCTTTCTTT.

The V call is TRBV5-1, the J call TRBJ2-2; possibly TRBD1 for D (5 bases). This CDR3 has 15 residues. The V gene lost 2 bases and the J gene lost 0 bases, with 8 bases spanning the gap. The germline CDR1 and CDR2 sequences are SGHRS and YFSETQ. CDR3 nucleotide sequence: TGCGCCAGCAGCTTATCGACAGCGAACACCGGGGAGCTGTTTTTT. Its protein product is CASSLSTANTGELFF.

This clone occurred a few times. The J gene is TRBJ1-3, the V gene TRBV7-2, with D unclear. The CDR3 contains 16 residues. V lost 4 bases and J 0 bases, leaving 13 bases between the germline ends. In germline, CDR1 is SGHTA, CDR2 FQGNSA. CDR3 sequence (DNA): TGTGCCAGCAGCTCAACTAACACCGTCTCTGGAAACACCATATATTTT. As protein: CASSSTNTVSGNTIYF. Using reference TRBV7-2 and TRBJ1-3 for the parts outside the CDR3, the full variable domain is GAGVSQSPSNKVTEKGKDVELRCDPISGHTALYWYRQSLGQGLEFLIYFQGNSAPDKSGLPSDRFSAERTGGSVSTLTIQRTQQEDSAVYLCASSSTNTVSGNTIYFGEGSWLTVV.

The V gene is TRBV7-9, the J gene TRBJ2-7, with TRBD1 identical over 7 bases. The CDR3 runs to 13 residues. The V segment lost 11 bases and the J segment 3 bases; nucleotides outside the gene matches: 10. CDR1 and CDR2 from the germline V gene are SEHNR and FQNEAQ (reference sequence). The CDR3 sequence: CAAGGDQGYEQYF. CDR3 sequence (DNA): TGTGCCGCAGGGGGAGACCAAGGCTACGAGCAGTACTTC.

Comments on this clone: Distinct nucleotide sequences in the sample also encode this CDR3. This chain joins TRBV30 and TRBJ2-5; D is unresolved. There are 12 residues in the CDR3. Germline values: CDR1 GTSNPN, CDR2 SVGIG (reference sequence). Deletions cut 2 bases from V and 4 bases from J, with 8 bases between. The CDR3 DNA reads TGTGCCTGGAGTCGGGTTGGAGAGACCCAGTACTTC. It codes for CAWSRVGETQYF.

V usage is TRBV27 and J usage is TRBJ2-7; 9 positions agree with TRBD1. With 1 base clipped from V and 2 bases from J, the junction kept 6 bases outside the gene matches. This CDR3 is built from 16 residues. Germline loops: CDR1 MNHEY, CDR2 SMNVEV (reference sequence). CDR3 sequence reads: CASSLWSRQGAYEQYF. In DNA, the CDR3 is TGTGCCAGCAGTTTATGGTCCCGACAGGGGGCCTACGAGCAGTACTTC.

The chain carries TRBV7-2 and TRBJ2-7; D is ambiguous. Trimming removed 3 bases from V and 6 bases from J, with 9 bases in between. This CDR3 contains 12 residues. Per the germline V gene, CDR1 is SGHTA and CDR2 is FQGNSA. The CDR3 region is CASSFDFSEQYF. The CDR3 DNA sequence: TGTGCCAGCAGCTTTGATTTCAGCGAGCAGTACTTC.

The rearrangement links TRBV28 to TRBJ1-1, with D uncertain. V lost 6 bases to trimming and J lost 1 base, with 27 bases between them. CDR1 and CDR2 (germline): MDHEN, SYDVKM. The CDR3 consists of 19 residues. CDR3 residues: CASSPYPPRVGKRNTEAFF. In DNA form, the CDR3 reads TGTGCCAGCAGCCCCTATCCCCCCCGCGTTGGGAAGAGGAACACTGAAGCTTTCTTT.